The rows below give T cell receptor beta chains drawn from one sample of a study of T-cell reconstitution after alpha-beta-depleted transplantation in children. TCRdb fed the PCR reads into MiXCR, producing one record per CDR3 protein. In the table there are over 80,000 distinct CDR3 sequences, under 25% of which are singletons. The sample consisted of PBMCs, taken before TCRalphabeta/CD19-depleted stem cell transplant. The receptors derive from a boy between 2 and 10 years old with acute lymphoblastic leukemia, due to receive a stem cell transplant. CDR3s include the opening cysteine and the closing phenylalanine or tryptophan. D genes are given only for firm matches. The size field is filled for only some rows; it gives once, few, many or a size class.

V: TRBV12-3/TRBV12-4; D: TRBD1; size: many; J: TRBJ1-1; DNA: TGTGCCAGCAGTCCAGGGGGACGGACTGAAGCTTTCTTT; CDR3: CASSPGGRTEAFF
V: TRBV20-1; D: TRBD2; size: few; J: TRBJ2-7; DNA: TGCAGTGCAAGTGGTAGCGGGAGCGGAGCCTACGAGCAGTACTTC; CDR3: CSASGSGSGAYEQYF
V: TRBV20-1; D: NA; size: NA; J: TRBJ2-1; DNA: TGCAGTGCCCTTCCCGATACGAATGAGCAGTTCTTC; CDR3: CSALPDTNEQFF
V: TRBV5-5; D: NA; size: NA; J: TRBJ1-2; DNA: TGTGCCAGCAGCTCCGGGGGGAACCGTATCTATGGCTACACCTTC; CDR3: CASSSGGNRIYGYTF
V: TRBV6-1; D: TRBD1; size: few; J: TRBJ1-2; DNA: TGTGCCAGCAATGGGCCACCGACAGGGGTCTATGGCTACACCTTC; CDR3: CASNGPPTGVYGYTF
V: TRBV30; D: NA; size: few; J: TRBJ2-5; DNA: TGTGCCTGGAGTGTATGGGGCGGAGAGACCCAGTACTTC; CDR3: CAWSVWGGETQYF
V: TRBV9; D: NA; size: NA; J: TRBJ2-2; DNA: TGTGCCAGCAGCGTAGCCGGGACGAACACCGGGGAGCTGTTTTTT; CDR3: CASSVAGTNTGELFF
V: TRBV7-9; D: TRBD2; size: NA; J: TRBJ2-3; DNA: TGTGCCAGCAGCTCCATAGCGGGGGGCTACACAGATACGCAGTATTTT; CDR3: CASSSIAGGYTDTQYF
V: TRBV12-3/TRBV12-4; D: TRBD2; size: NA; J: TRBJ2-7; DNA: TGTGCCAGCAGTGGACTAGCGGAGAAGTACTTC; CDR3: CASSGLAEKYF
V: TRBV27; D: NA; size: medium-sized; J: TRBJ2-1; DNA: TGTGCCAGCAGTTTGTTAGGGCACAATGAGCAGTTCTTC; CDR3: CASSLLGHNEQFF
V: TRBV5-1; D: NA; size: few; J: TRBJ2-1; DNA: TGCGCCAGCGGAGGGGCCGCCTGGGGCAATGAGCAGTTCTTC; CDR3: CASGGAAWGNEQFF
V: TRBV25-1; D: TRBD1; size: NA; J: TRBJ2-7; DNA: TGTGCCAGTAACTCTGGACAGGGGGTCCACGAGCAGTACTTC; CDR3: CASNSGQGVHEQYF
V: TRBV9; D: TRBD2; size: NA; J: TRBJ2-3; DNA: TGTGCCAGCAGCGATAGGCCCGGACTAGCGGAACACACAGATACGCAGTATTTT; CDR3: CASSDRPGLAEHTDTQYF
V: TRBV20-1; D: NA; size: NA; J: TRBJ1-1; DNA: TGCAGTGCCTACTTGAACACTGAAGCTTTCTTT; CDR3: CSAYLNTEAFF
V: TRBV24-1; D: NA; size: NA; J: TRBJ2-5; DNA: TGTGCCACCAGTAATCATTCAGGGGAGACCCAGTACTTC; CDR3: CATSNHSGETQYF
V: TRBV7-2; D: NA; size: NA; J: TRBJ2-1; DNA: TGTGCCAGCAGCTTAACAGCAGAACAGTTCTTC; CDR3: CASSLTAEQFF
V: TRBV20-1; D: NA; size: many; J: TRBJ1-1; DNA: TGCAGTGCCGGGGGAGGTCCTCCTGAAGCTTTCTTT; CDR3: CSAGGGPPEAFF
V: TRBV29-1; D: TRBD2; size: few; J: TRBJ2-1; DNA: TGCAGCGTGGGGGGGGGAGCGGCGAGCTCCTACAATGAGCAGTTCTTC; CDR3: CSVGGGAASSYNEQFF
V: TRBV5-1; D: NA; size: NA; J: TRBJ2-7; DNA: TGCGCCAGCAGCTTGGCAGGGAAACCCTACGAGCAGTACTTC; CDR3: CASSLAGKPYEQYF
V: TRBV7-9; D: TRBD1; size: few; J: TRBJ1-2; DNA: TGTGCCAGCAGCTCGGGACAGGGTTCGTTGGGCTACACCTTC; CDR3: CASSSGQGSLGYTF
V: TRBV12-3/TRBV12-4; D: TRBD2; size: NA; J: TRBJ2-1; DNA: TGTGCCAGCAGTTCCCGAACCGGGACTAGCGACAATGAGCAGTTCTTC; CDR3: CASSSRTGTSDNEQFF
V: TRBV20-1; D: NA; size: NA; J: TRBJ1-2; DNA: TGCAGTGCTAGAGATCCGAGGGCGTTGGGTGGCTACACCTTC; CDR3: CSARDPRALGGYTF